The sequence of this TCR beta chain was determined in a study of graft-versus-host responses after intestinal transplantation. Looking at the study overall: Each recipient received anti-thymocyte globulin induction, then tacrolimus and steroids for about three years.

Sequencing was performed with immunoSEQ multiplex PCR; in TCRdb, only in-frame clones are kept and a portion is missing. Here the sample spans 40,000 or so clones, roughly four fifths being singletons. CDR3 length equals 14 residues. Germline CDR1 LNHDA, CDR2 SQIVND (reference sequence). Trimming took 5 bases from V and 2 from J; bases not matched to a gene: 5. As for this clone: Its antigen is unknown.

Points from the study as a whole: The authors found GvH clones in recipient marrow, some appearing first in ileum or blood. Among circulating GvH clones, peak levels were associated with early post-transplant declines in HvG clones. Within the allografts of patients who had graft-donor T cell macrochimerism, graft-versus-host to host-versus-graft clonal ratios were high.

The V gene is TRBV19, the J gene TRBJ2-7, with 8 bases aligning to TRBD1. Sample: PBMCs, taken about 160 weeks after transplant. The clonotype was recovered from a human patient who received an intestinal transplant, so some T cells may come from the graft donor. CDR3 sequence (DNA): TGTGCCAGTAGTTTCGGGACAGGAACCTACGAGCAGTACTTC. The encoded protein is CASSFGTGTYEQYF.